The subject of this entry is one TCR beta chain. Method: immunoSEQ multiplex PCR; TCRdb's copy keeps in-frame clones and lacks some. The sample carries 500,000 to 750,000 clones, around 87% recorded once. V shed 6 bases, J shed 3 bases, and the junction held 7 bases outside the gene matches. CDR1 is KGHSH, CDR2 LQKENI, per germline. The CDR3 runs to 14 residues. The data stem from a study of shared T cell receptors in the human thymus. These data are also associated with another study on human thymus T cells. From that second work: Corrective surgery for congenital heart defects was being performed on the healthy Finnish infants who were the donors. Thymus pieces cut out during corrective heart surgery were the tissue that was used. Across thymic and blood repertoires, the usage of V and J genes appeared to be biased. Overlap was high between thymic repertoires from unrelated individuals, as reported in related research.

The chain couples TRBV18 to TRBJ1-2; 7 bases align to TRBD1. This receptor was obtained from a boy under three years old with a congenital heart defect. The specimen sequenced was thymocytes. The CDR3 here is CASSLTGSHYGYTF. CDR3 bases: TGTGCCAGCTCCTTGACAGGGTCCCACTATGGCTACACCTTC. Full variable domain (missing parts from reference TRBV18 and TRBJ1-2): NAGVMQNPRHLVRRRGQEARLRCSPMKGHSHVYWYRQLPEEGLKFMVYLQKENIIDESGMPKERFSAEFPKEGPSILRIQQVVRGDSAAYFCASSLTGSHYGYTFGSGTRLTVV.